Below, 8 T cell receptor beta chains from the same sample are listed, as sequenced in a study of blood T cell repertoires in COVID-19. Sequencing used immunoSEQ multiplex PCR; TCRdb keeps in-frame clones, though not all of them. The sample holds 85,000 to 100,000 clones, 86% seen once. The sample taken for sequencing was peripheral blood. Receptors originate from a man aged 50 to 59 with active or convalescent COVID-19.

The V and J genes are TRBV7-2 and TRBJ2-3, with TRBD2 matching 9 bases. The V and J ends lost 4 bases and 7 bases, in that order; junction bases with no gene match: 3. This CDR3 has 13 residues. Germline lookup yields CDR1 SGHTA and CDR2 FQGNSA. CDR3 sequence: CASSSSGGNTQYF. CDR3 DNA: TGTGCCAGCAGCTCGAGCGGGGGGAATACGCAGTATTTT.

The CDR3, as DNA: TGTGCCAGCAGTTCGGTGGGGGCTAAGAGGTTCGAAGCTTTCTTT. This sequence encodes CASSSVGAKRFEAFF. The chain combines TRBV28 with TRBJ1-1, with D perhaps TRBD1 (6 bases). The germline V gene encodes CDR1 MDHEN and CDR2 SYDVKM. Between the trimmed V and J ends, which lost 4 bases and 8 bases, there was a span of 20 bases. The CDR3 is 15 residues long.

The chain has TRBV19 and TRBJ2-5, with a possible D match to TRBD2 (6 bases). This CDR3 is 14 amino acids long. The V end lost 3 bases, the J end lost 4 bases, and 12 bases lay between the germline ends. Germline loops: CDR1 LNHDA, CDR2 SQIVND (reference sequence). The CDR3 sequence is CASSIGTLGETQYF. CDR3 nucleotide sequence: TGTGCCAGTAGTATCGGGACTTTAGGAGAGACCCAGTACTTC. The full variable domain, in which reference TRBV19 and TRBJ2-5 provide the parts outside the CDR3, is DGGITQSPKYLFRKEGQNVTLSCEQNLNHDAMYWYRQDPGQGLRLIYYSQIVNDFQKGDIAEGYSVSREKKESFPLTVTSAQKNPTAFYLCASSIGTLGETQYFGPGTRLLVL.

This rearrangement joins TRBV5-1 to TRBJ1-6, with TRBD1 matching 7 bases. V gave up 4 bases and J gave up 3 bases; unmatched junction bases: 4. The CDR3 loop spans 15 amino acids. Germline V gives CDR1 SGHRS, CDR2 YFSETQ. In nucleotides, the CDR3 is TGCGCCAGCAGCGGAGGGGGCAGCTATAATTCACCCCTCCACTTT. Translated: CASSGGGSYNSPLHF.

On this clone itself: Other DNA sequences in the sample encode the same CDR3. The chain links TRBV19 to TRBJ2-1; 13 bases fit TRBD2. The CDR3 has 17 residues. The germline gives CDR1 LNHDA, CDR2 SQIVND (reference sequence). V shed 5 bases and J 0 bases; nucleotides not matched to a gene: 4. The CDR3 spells CASSPRTSGSSYNEQFF. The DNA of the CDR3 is TGTGCCAGTAGTCCCAGGACTAGCGGGAGCTCCTACAATGAGCAGTTCTTC. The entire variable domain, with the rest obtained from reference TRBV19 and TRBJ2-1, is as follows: DGGITQSPKYLFRKEGQNVTLSCEQNLNHDAMYWYRQDPGQGLRLIYYSQIVNDFQKGDIAEGYSVSREKKESFPLTVTSAQKNPTAFYLCASSPRTSGSSYNEQFFGPGTRLTVL.

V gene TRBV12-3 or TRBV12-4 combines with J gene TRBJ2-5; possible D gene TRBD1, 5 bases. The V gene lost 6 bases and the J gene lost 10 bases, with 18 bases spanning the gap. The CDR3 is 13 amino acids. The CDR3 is CASRTRQLGNQYF. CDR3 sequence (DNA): TGTGCCAGCAGAACTCGACAGTTGGGTAACCAGTACTTC.

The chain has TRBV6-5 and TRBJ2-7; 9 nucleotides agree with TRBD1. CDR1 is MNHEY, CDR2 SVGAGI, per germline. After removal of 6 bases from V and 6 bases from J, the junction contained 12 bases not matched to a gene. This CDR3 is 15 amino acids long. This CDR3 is CASRPSGTGPSEQYF. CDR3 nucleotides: TGTGCCAGCAGACCTTCAGGGACAGGGCCTTCCGAGCAGTACTTC.

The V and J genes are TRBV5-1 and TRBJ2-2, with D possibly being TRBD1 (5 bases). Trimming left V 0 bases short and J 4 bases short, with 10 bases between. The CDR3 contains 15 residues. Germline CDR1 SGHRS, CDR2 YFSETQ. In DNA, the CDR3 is TGCGCCAGCAGCTTGGCCCCAAGGGGCACCGGGGAGCTGTTTTTT. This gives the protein CASSLAPRGTGELFF.